These 3 T cell receptor beta chains share one sample of origin, sequenced in a study of T cell responses to AZD1222 COVID-19 vaccine. The repertoire was sequenced with immunoSEQ multiplex PCR; TCRdb's copy has only in-frame clones and lacks some. The table has about 150,000 clones, 85% to 90% seen once. The material was peripheral blood, obtained 28 days after the second AZD1222 dose. These receptors were taken from an adult who received the AZD1222 COVID-19 vaccine.

The chain has TRBV6-1 and TRBJ2-7; 10 bases are shared with TRBD1. Per germline, CDR1 MNHNS and CDR2 SASEGT. The junction had 10 bases not matched to a gene; V was cut back by 6 bases and J by 2 bases. This CDR3 spans 16 amino acids. The CDR3 nucleotides read TGTGCCAGCAGGGAATTTCCGGGACAGGGGACCTACGAGCAGTACTTC. Encoded protein: CASREFPGQGTYEQYF.

The chain links TRBV5-1 to TRBJ2-3, with 7 bases aligning to TRBD2. CDR3 length: 16 residues. V trimming: 6 bases; J trimming: 3 bases; junction bases outside the gene matches: 13. Germline V lookup: CDR1 SGHRS, CDR2 YFSETQ. CDR3 in amino acids: CASTTIGGGGTDTQYF. The CDR3 DNA follows: TGCGCCAGCACAACCATCGGCGGGGGTGGAACAGATACGCAGTATTTT.

In regard to this clone: A read error may produce the germline difference seen at one junction end. V is TRBV28 and J is TRBJ2-3; D is ambiguous. Germline CDR1 and CDR2: MDHEN and SYDVKM. CDR3 length: 15 residues. CDR3 bases: TGCTCGACGGCGGAAGGCCAACTTCGCACAGATACGCAGTATTTT. The encoded protein is CSTAEGQLRTDTQYF.